Following are 22 T cell receptor beta chains from one sample sequenced in a study of response to subunit inactivated influenza vaccine. Each CDR3 protein gets one entry after TCRdb re-called the RT-PCR reads with MiXCR. The table records a few hundred thousand distinct CDR3 sequences, 12% to 15% of them present only once. The input for sequencing was PBMCs from blood, taken about 12 days after vaccination. These receptors all stem from a man between 50 and 59 years old who received an inactivated influenza vaccine.

V gene TRBV10-3 combines with J gene TRBJ2-3; D might be TRBD2 (6 bases). Germline V gives CDR1 ENHRY, CDR2 SYGVKD. Trimming removed 6 bases from V and 2 bases from J, with 18 bases in between. The CDR3 length is 16 residues. CDR3: CAISLEGGGSTDTQYF. In nucleotides, the CDR3 is TGTGCCATCAGCCTCGAGGGCGGAGGGTCCACAGATACGCAGTATTTT.

The chain couples TRBV14 to TRBJ2-3; D remains unclear. Per the germline V gene, CDR1 is SGHDN and CDR2 is FVKESK. There are 15 residues in the CDR3. V was shortened by 1 base and J by 3 bases, with 11 bases between the two germline ends. CDR3 coding DNA: TGTGCCAGCAGCCAAGCCCTAATAGGGACAGATACGCAGTATTTT. Its protein is CASSQALIGTDTQYF. The whole variable domain, remainder taken from reference TRBV14 and TRBJ2-3, is EAGVTQFPSHSVIEKGQTVTLRCDPISGHDNLYWYRRVMGKEIKFLLHFVKESKQDESGMPNNRFLAERTGGTYSTLKVQPAELEDSGVYFCASSQALIGTDTQYFGPGTRLTVL.

This clonotype came up a few times. This chain uses TRBV20-1 with TRBJ1-4, with D unresolved. Germline assignment: CDR1 DFQATT and CDR2 SNEGSKA (reference sequence). The V and J ends lost 6 bases and 3 bases respectively, with 14 bases between them. The CDR3 contains 14 residues. CDR3 region: CSAPRTGANEKLFF. The DNA of the CDR3 is TGCAGTGCCCCTCGGACGGGTGCTAATGAAAAACTGTTTTTT.

This clonotype was picked up many times. This sequence joins TRBV7-8 and TRBJ2-1; D not resolved. Trimming removed 2 bases at V and 5 bases at J, with 10 bases between. Germline V gene lookup returns CDR1 SGHVS and CDR2 FQNEAQ. The CDR3 runs 14 residues. In DNA form, the CDR3 reads TGTGCCAGCAGCTTACTTCTCAGCCACAATGAGCAGTTCTTC. Translating it yields CASSLLLSHNEQFF.

This clonotype has just a few counts. V gene TRBV10-3 combines with J gene TRBJ2-7; D not certain. CDR3 length: 11 amino acids. Trimming removed 3 bases from V and 6 bases from J, with 6 bases in between. Germline V gene data show CDR1 as ENHRY and CDR2 as SYGVKD. CDR3 region: CAISDLGEQYF. The CDR3 DNA sequence: TGTGCCATCAGTGATTTAGGCGAGCAGTACTTC.

This clonotype came up a few times. The CDR3 coding sequence is TGCGCCAGCAGCCAAGACCCAGGGCTCATCAGCACAGATACGCAGTATTTT. Residues: CASSQDPGLISTDTQYF. The chain combines TRBV4-3 with TRBJ2-3, with D possibly matching TRBD1 (5 bases). CDR3 length: 17 residues. The germline gives CDR1 LGHNA, CDR2 YSLEER. The V and J ends lost 0 bases and 0 bases respectively, with 13 bases between them.

With regard to this clonotype: The junction does not match germline at one end; this may be a read error. The chain employs TRBV27 and TRBJ2-1, with TRBD2 identical over 12 bases. Germline V gene lookup returns CDR1 MNHEY and CDR2 SMNVEV (reference sequence). This CDR3 has 16 amino acids. The chain's CDR3 is CAISSKTSGSSNEQFF. The CDR3 DNA sequence: TGTGCCATCAGTTCTAAGACTAGCGGGAGTAGCAATGAGCAGTTCTTC.

This chain joins TRBV7-9 and TRBJ2-3, with D possibly matching TRBD2 (5 bases). This CDR3 is built from 16 residues. The V gene lost 6 bases and the J gene lost 2 bases, with 18 bases spanning the gap. Germline CDR1 is SEHNR and CDR2 is FQNEAQ (reference sequence). The CDR3 reads CASSPVSGSPTDTQYF. The CDR3 nucleotides are TGTGCCAGCAGTCCGGTTAGTGGGAGTCCCACAGATACGCAGTATTTT.

The CDR3 here is CASSLGSGPARGFF. The CDR3 bases are TGTGCCAGCAGCTTAGGGTCTGGTCCCGCTCGGGGTTTCTTC. This chain joins TRBV7-9 and TRBJ2-1, with D possibly TRBD2 on 5 matching bases. Per germline, CDR1 SEHNR and CDR2 FQNEAQ (reference sequence). The CDR3 sequence is 14 residues long. Between the trimmed V and J ends, which lost 1 base and 16 bases, there was a span of 20 bases.

This clonotype occurred a few times. The chain uses TRBV28 and TRBJ2-7; D call uncertain. V was pared by 2 bases and J by 2 bases, with 7 bases between. The CDR3 spans 13 residues. Germline CDR1 reads MDHEN; CDR2 reads SYDVKM. CDR3 in DNA: TGTGCCAGCAGTTTAGTTTTCCCCTACGAGCAGTACTTC. Translated, it gives CASSLVFPYEQYF.

The chain carries TRBV6-1 and TRBJ2-1; D may be TRBD1 (5 bases). The germline V gene encodes CDR1 MNHNS and CDR2 SASEGT. Trimming removed 5 bases at V and 0 bases at J, with 14 bases between. The CDR3 is 16 residues long. The CDR3 DNA sequence: TGTGCCAGCAGTCTCAGGGTTTGGAGCTCCTACAATGAGCAGTTCTTC. It specifies CASSLRVWSSYNEQFF.

The V and J genes are TRBV4-3 and TRBJ2-5, with D possibly being TRBD1 (6 bases). With 2 bases removed from V and 4 bases from J, the gap between germline ends came to 17 bases. This CDR3 is 16 amino acids long. The germline CDR1 and CDR2 sequences are LGHNA and YSLEER. The CDR3 is CASSQYRSGHGETQYF. The CDR3 DNA follows: TGCGCCAGCAGCCAATATCGGTCGGGACATGGAGAGACCCAGTACTTC.

This sequence joins TRBV20-1 and TRBJ2-1, with 13 bases aligning to TRBD2. This CDR3 has 18 residues. CDR1 is DFQATT, CDR2 SNEGSKA, per germline (reference sequence). V lost 0 bases to trimming and J lost 1 base; unmatched junction nucleotides: 6. CDR3 DNA sequence: TGCAGTGCTAGAGACCCCTTGACTAGCGGGGGGTCCTACAATGAGCAGTTCTTC. Protein: CSARDPLTSGGSYNEQFF.

This rearrangement joins TRBV7-9 to TRBJ1-6; D remains ambiguous. V lost 7 bases and J lost 7, with 20 bases in between. This CDR3 has 16 residues. Germline CDR1 SEHNR, CDR2 FQNEAQ (reference sequence). CDR3 amino acids: CASTTEAGMGNSPLHF. In DNA, the CDR3 is TGTGCCAGCACCACTGAAGCGGGGATGGGGAATTCACCCCTCCACTTT. Full variable domain (rest looked up from reference TRBV7-9 and TRBJ1-6): DTGVSQNPRHKITKRGQNVTFRCDPISEHNRLYWYRQTLGQGPEFLTYFQNEAQLEKSRLLSDRFSAERPKGSFSTLEIQRTEQGDSAMYLCASTTEAGMGNSPLHFGNGTRLTVT.

This chain uses TRBV15 with TRBJ2-1, with D unresolved. The CDR3 has 17 amino acids. V was shortened by 0 bases and J by 5 bases, with 17 bases between the two germline ends. CDR1 and CDR2 from the germline V gene are LNHNV and YYDKDF (reference sequence). CDR3 DNA: TGTGCCACCAGCAGAGAAGTACCCCAAACCCCGAACAATGAGCAGTTCTTC. It encodes CATSREVPQTPNNEQFF.

The V gene is TRBV12-3 or TRBV12-4, the J gene TRBJ2-3; 10 nucleotides match TRBD2. This CDR3 is built from 14 residues. J gave up 3 bases and V 6 bases, and 3 bases lay outside the gene matches. The CDR3 region is CASRSSGSTDTQYF. Written as DNA, the CDR3 is TGTGCCAGCAGGTCTAGCGGGAGTACAGATACGCAGTATTTT.

This clonotype showed up many times. The chain couples TRBV4-3 to TRBJ2-7; D possibly corresponds to TRBD2 (6 bases). This CDR3 comprises 14 residues. The V end lost 3 bases, the J end lost 3 bases, and 12 bases lay between the germline ends. CDR1 LGHNA and CDR2 YSLEER come from the germline V gene. The CDR3 DNA is TGCGCCAGCAGCCAGACGCGGGGCAACTACGAGCAGTACTTC. Protein: CASSQTRGNYEQYF.

The chain joins TRBV11-2 to TRBJ2-7, with D perhaps TRBD1 (5 bases). The V and J ends lost 2 bases and 5 bases respectively, with 19 bases between them. In germline, CDR1 is SGHAT, CDR2 FQNNGV. This CDR3 is built from 16 residues. The CDR3 region is CASSLLKGRGFHEQYF. DNA of the CDR3: TGTGCCAGCAGCTTACTTAAAGGTAGGGGATTCCACGAGCAGTACTTC.

This chain connects TRBV5-1 to TRBJ2-2, with TRBD2 matching 13 bases. The CDR3 has 16 amino acids. Germline V lookup: CDR1 SGHRS, CDR2 YFSETQ. V shed 4 bases, J shed 6 bases, and the junction held 6 bases outside the gene matches. CDR3 in DNA: TGCGCCAGCAGCATTCGGACTAGCGGGGGTTCCGGGGAGCTGTTTTTT. It specifies CASSIRTSGGSGELFF.

This clonotype was counted a few times. The J gene is TRBJ2-1, the V gene TRBV7-8, with D maybe TRBD1 (5 bases). CDR1 is SGHVS, CDR2 FQNEAQ, per germline. The V end lost 5 bases, the J end lost 6 bases, and 11 bases lay between the germline ends. This CDR3 has 13 residues. The CDR3: CASSEDRSNEQFF. DNA for the CDR3: TGTGCCAGCAGCGAAGACAGAAGCAATGAGCAGTTCTTC. The full variable domain, completed using reference TRBV7-8 and TRBJ2-1, is GAGVSQSPRYKVAKRGQDVALRCDPISGHVSLFWYQQALGQGPEFLTYFQNEAQLDKSGLPSDRFFAERPEGSVSTLKIQRTQQEDSAVYLCASSEDRSNEQFFGPGTRLTVL.

This clonotype appeared many times. V gene TRBV5-6 combines with J gene TRBJ2-1; D is ambiguous. The germline V and J ends were trimmed by 5 bases and 0 bases, with 6 bases remaining between them. Germline V gene sequence: CDR1 SGHDT, CDR2 YYEEEE. The CDR3 is made up of 13 amino acids. CDR3 DNA: TGTGCCAGCAGTAAGAGCTCCTACAATGAGCAGTTCTTC. Translating gives CASSKSSYNEQFF.

At least ten counts were recorded for this clonotype. The genes are TRBV11-2 and TRBJ1-4; D call uncertain. CDR1 SGHAT and CDR2 FQNNGV come from the germline V gene. Trimming pared 5 bases from V and 5 bases from J, leaving 9 bases between. The CDR3 has 13 residues. The CDR3 DNA sequence: TGTGCCAGCAGCGTCCACAGAAATGAAAAACTGTTTTTT. Translating it yields CASSVHRNEKLFF.